Listed below are T cell receptor beta chains from one sample, sequenced in a study of identifying expanded T cells in peripheral blood. Some clones are missing from TCRdb's copy, which holds only in-frame ones; the method was immunoSEQ multiplex PCR. The data hold approximately 80,000 clones, with almost 85% observed a single time. Sequencing input: blood. These receptor sequences come from a person aged 18-69 years in good health. Each CDR3 is given without its conserved first and last residue. The D gene is left open where the match is weak.

d_gene	len	j_gene	v_gene	CDR3aa
-	12	TRBJ2-5	TRBV6-5	ASSYSRGTETQY
-	16	TRBJ1-3	TRBV7-6	ASSPSPPGGLSGNTIY
TRBD2	15	TRBJ2-5	TRBV4-3	ASSQEGGVGEGETQY
-	14	TRBJ2-2	TRBV11-1	ASSSPYITNTGELF
-	15	TRBJ2-1	TRBV14	ASSPRRGWTIYNEQF
TRBD2	12	TRBJ2-7	TRBV4-2	ASSSPGSGVEQY
-	15	TRBJ2-2	TRBV7-3	ASRFEGPLVRAGELF
-	11	TRBJ2-4	TRBV7-3	ASRKGTENIQY
TRBD2	15	TRBJ2-5	TRBV7-2	ASSSWTSGRSQETQY
TRBD1	13	TRBJ2-7	TRBV6-5	ASSSSGTGAREQY
-	13	TRBJ1-2	TRBV28	ASSSGPLPYYGYT
-	10	TRBJ2-1	TRBV6-5	ASTVENNEQF
TRBD2	17	TRBJ2-3	TRBV4-1	ASSQDWGTSGSRADTQY
-	13	TRBJ1-5	TRBV5-1	ASSLSSGEAQPQH
-	9	TRBJ1-1	TRBV20-1	SARGDAEAF
TRBD1	13	TRBJ2-1	TRBV25-1	ASSAFGTGDNEQF
-	12	TRBJ2-1	TRBV14	ASSLTGPYNEQF
-	11	TRBJ1-1	TRBV19	ASSIEGNTEAF
-	15	TRBJ2-5	TRBV5-1	ASKPYKSGYSLETQY
TRBD2	17	TRBJ2-3	TRBV5-1	ASSKRTSGRRKGTDTQY
TRBD1	13	TRBJ1-2	TRBV9	ASSVAGTGNYGYT
-	13	TRBJ1-5	TRBV19	ASLRDGYSNQPQH
TRBD1	13	TRBJ1-5	TRBV19	ASSPQGIVSQPQH
-	11	TRBJ1-2	TRBV30	AWTPSGNYGYT
TRBD1	16	TRBJ1-5	TRBV19	ASRPRGTGTDSNQPQH
-	13	TRBJ2-2	TRBV2	ASTLDRGNTGELF
-	12	TRBJ2-1	TRBV13	ASSWATAYNEQF
TRBD2	16	TRBJ2-5	TRBV14	ASSQWTSGTAGEETQY
-	13	TRBJ1-5	TRBV28	ASSSSTGLVQPQH
-	10	TRBJ1-2	TRBV10-3	AISEVGDGYT
TRBD2	15	TRBJ2-1	TRBV4-1	ASSLPQGQREGREQF
-	9	TRBJ2-7	TRBV28	ASSSHSEQY
TRBD2	13	TRBJ2-1	TRBV6-1	ASRGTSGRAGEQF
-	11	TRBJ1-1	TRBV7-3	ASRRMENTEAF
TRBD1	11	TRBJ2-1	TRBV29-1	SVDRTGGNEQF
-	15	TRBJ2-4	TRBV7-2	ASSDQKTGLAKNIQY
TRBD2	11	TRBJ2-4	TRBV19	ASQREMENIQY
TRBD1	16	TRBJ1-1	TRBV7-6	ASSQRGGTGEEDTEAF
TRBD2	13	TRBJ2-7	TRBV6-5	ASSYGRGGLAVQY
-	11	TRBJ2-7	TRBV6-6	ASSLGGTYEQY
TRBD2	14	TRBJ2-1	TRBV11-2	ASSTGLAGAGNEQF
-	11	TRBJ2-1	TRBV6-6	ASSYGHGNEQF
TRBD2	17	TRBJ2-3	TRBV23-1	ASSYPLTWGGEFTDTQY
-	15	TRBJ2-3	TRBV18	ASSPPGTRDDTDTQY
TRBD1	11	TRBJ2-5	TRBV25-1	ASHEPGQRTQY